The 21 T cell receptor beta chains given below trace back to one sample, sequenced in a study of cytotoxic CD8 clonotypes in ibrutinib-treated CLL. Sequencing used immunoSEQ multiplex PCR; TCRdb keeps in-frame clones, though not all of them. The sample yields around 33,000 clones, approximately 69% seen once. The source was PBMCs, collected before ibrutinib treatment. The receptors originated from a human donor with chronic lymphocytic leukemia.

The rearrangement uses TRBV5-1 and TRBJ2-6, with TRBD1 matching 12 bases. This CDR3 is 18 amino acids long. Per the germline V gene, CDR1 is SGHRS and CDR2 is YFSETQ. V lost 0 bases, J lost 3 bases, and 4 bases stayed unmatched. CDR3 sequence reads: CASSLAGDRGLGANVLTF. DNA of the CDR3: TGCGCCAGCAGCTTGGCCGGGGACAGGGGGCTTGGGGCCAACGTCCTGACTTTC.

This clone has only one observation. V gene TRBV11-2 combines with J gene TRBJ2-4; D is unresolved. The CDR3 runs 15 residues. CDR1 and CDR2 from the germline V gene are SGHAT and FQNNGV. V gave up 2 bases and J gave up 8 bases, with 16 bases separating them. The DNA of the CDR3 is TGTGCCAGCAGCTTAAGTATAGGAGAATACGACATTCAGTACTTC. Protein sequence: CASSLSIGEYDIQYF.

This clone ranks as medium-sized. This chain links TRBV28 with TRBJ1-1; possibly TRBD1 for D (5 bases). The CDR3 is made up of 15 amino acids. Germline CDR1 reads MDHEN; CDR2 reads SYDVKM. The V gene lost 7 bases and the J gene lost 4 bases, with 19 bases spanning the gap. The CDR3 is CASILYQGVGTEAFF. In nucleotides, the CDR3 is TGTGCCAGCATCCTCTATCAGGGAGTCGGCACTGAAGCTTTCTTT. Full variable domain (remainder filled in from reference TRBV28 and TRBJ1-1): DVKVTQSSRYLVKRTGEKVFLECVQDMDHENMFWYRQDPGLGLRLIYFSYDVKMKEKGDIPEGYSVSREKKERFSLILESASTNQTSMYLCASILYQGVGTEAFFGQGTRLTVV.

The rearrangement joins TRBV28 to TRBJ2-3; TRBD2 matches 8 bases. This CDR3 has 15 amino acids. J lost 0 bases, V lost 4 bases, and 3 bases had no gene match. CDR1 MDHEN and CDR2 SYDVKM come from the germline V gene. In nucleotides, the CDR3 is TGTGCCAGCAGTTCCCTAGCGGGCAGCACAGATACGCAGTATTTT. Its translation is CASSSLAGSTDTQYF.

This chain joins TRBV15 and TRBJ1-4; D ambiguous. CDR1 is LNHNV, CDR2 YYDKDF, per germline (reference sequence). CDR3 length: 11 residues. Trimming stripped 5 bases from V and 5 bases from J, with 3 bases between. CDR3: CATSVNEKLFF. In nucleotides, the CDR3 is TGTGCCACCAGCGTGAATGAAAAACTGTTTTTT.

Only a few counts were recorded for this clone. The rearrangement joins TRBV2 to TRBJ2-3, with a weak D call TRBD2 (5 bases). V lost 6 bases and J 3 bases, leaving 10 bases between the germline ends. In germline, CDR1 is SNHLY, CDR2 FYNNEI. CDR3 length: 13 amino acids. CDR3 sequence: CASSDQRTDTQYF. CDR3 bases: TGTGCCAGCAGCGATCAGCGGACAGATACGCAGTATTTT.

V and J are TRBV7-8 and TRBJ1-1, with D perhaps TRBD1 (5 bases). The CDR3 length is 12 residues. Trimming shortened V by 0 bases and J by 12 bases, and 11 bases separated the two germline ends. Germline-derived CDR1 and CDR2 are SGHVS and FQNEAQ. The CDR3 region is CASSLAIQDTFF. The DNA of the CDR3 is TGTGCCAGCAGCTTAGCAATACAGGATACTTTCTTT.

The genes are TRBV30 and TRBJ1-1, with D unclear. The V end was cut by 7 bases, the J end by 6 bases, with 12 bases between. From germline, CDR1 is GTSNPN and CDR2 SVGIG (reference sequence). CDR3 length: 11 residues. The CDR3 loop is CASRRGPEAFF. CDR3 coding DNA: TGTGCCTCGCGACGGGGTCCTGAAGCTTTCTTT. Full variable domain (rest looked up from reference TRBV30 and TRBJ1-1): SQTIHQWPATLVQPVGSPLSLECTVEGTSNPNLYWYRQAAGRGLQLLFYSVGIGQISSEVPQNLSASRPQDRQFILSSKKLLLSDSGFYLCASRRGPEAFFGQGTRLTVV.

The DNA of the CDR3 is TGCGCCAGCAGCATGGGGGTTAATGAAAAACTGTTTTTT. This codes for CASSMGVNEKLFF. The genes are TRBV5-1 and TRBJ1-4; weak D call: TRBD1 (5 bases). CDR3 size: 13 residues. V gave up 4 bases and J gave up 4 bases, with 8 bases separating them. CDR1 is SGHRS and CDR2 is YFSETQ in the germline V gene.

In this sample, this clone turned up a few times. The rearrangement links TRBV27 to TRBJ2-1; the match to TRBD2 covers 13 bases. V gave up 5 bases and J gave up 0 bases; unmatched junction bases: 10. Germline assignment: CDR1 MNHEY and CDR2 SMNVEV (reference sequence). The CDR3 covers 19 residues. The CDR3 here is CASSTRLAGGPSSYNEQFF. CDR3 sequence (DNA): TGTGCCAGCAGTACCAGACTAGCGGGGGGTCCTAGCTCCTACAATGAGCAGTTCTTC.

The chain employs TRBV7-2 and TRBJ2-3; D uncertain. CDR3 length: 13 residues. With 2 bases removed from V and 2 bases from J, the gap between germline ends came to 5 bases. The germline V gene has CDR1 SGHTA and CDR2 FQGNSA. CDR3 residues: CASSLPVTDTQYF. For the CDR3, the DNA is TGTGCCAGCAGCTTACCAGTCACAGATACGCAGTATTTT.

This clone was seen just once. This chain links TRBV15 with TRBJ1-1, with 8 bases lining up with TRBD1. Germline CDR1 reads LNHNV; CDR2 reads YYDKDF (reference sequence). The ends lost 3 bases at V and 5 bases at J; junction bases unmatched: 2. This CDR3 comprises 13 residues. In DNA, the CDR3 is TGTGCCACCAGCAGCGGACAGGGAACTGAAGCTTTCTTT. It codes for CATSSGQGTEAFF.

This clone was recorded a few times. The CDR3 spells CASSLTGDIEQYF. The CDR3 DNA sequence: TGTGCCAGCAGCTTAACCGGGGATATCGAGCAGTACTTC. The chain couples TRBV11-3 to TRBJ2-7; possibly TRBD2 for D (5 bases). Looked up from germline, CDR1 is SGHNT and CDR2 is YENEEA. This CDR3 comprises 13 residues. The ends were cut back, 2 bases at V and 6 bases at J, with 11 bases in the middle.

Only a few counts were recorded for this clone. The chain links TRBV28 to TRBJ1-2, with D unclear. Germline V CDR1 and CDR2: MDHEN, SYDVKM. This CDR3 is 11 amino acids long. The germline V and J ends were trimmed by 7 bases and 2 bases, with 5 bases remaining between them. The CDR3 spells CASTSNYGYTF. In DNA form, the CDR3 reads TGTGCCAGCACCTCAAACTATGGCTACACCTTC.

The count of this clone is one. The chain uses TRBV18 and TRBJ2-6, with 7 bases lining up with TRBD2. V was pared by 5 bases and J by 1 base, with 2 bases of the junction left unmatched. Germline V gene sequence: CDR1 KGHSH, CDR2 LQKENI. This CDR3 comprises 15 residues. The DNA for the CDR3 is TGTGCCAGCTCAAGGGGAGGGTCTGGGGCCAACGTCCTGACTTTC. This encodes CASSRGGSGANVLTF. The full variable domain, with the rest looked up from reference TRBV18 and TRBJ2-6, is NAGVMQNPRHLVRRRGQEARLRCSPMKGHSHVYWYRQLPEEGLKFMVYLQKENIIDESGMPKERFSAEFPKEGPSILRIQQVVRGDSAAYFCASSRGGSGANVLTFGAGSRLTVL.

This clone was observed a handful of times. This chain joins TRBV19 and TRBJ2-2; possibly TRBD1 for D (9 bases). Trimming took off 1 base at V and 4 bases at J, with 22 bases between the two ends. The CDR3 is made up of 19 amino acids. The germline CDR1 and CDR2 sequences are LNHDA and SQIVND (reference sequence). In DNA, the CDR3 is TGTGCCAGTAGTATAGTTACAGGGGGCACAGGACTAGCCACCGGGGAGCTGTTTTTT. Protein product: CASSIVTGGTGLATGELFF.

This chain links TRBV11-3 with TRBJ2-3, with D possibly being TRBD2 (6 bases). V gave up 5 bases and J gave up 6 bases, with 15 bases separating them. The CDR3 loop spans 14 amino acids. Germline lookup yields CDR1 SGHNT and CDR2 YENEEA. The CDR3 coding sequence is TGTGCCAGCAGCCCCATGGCGGGGACGGATACGCAGTATTTT. It specifies CASSPMAGTDTQYF.

This clone was recorded only once. The chain recombines TRBV28 with TRBJ2-7, with 8 nucleotides matching TRBD1. The germline CDR1 and CDR2 sequences are MDHEN and SYDVKM. CDR3 length: 13 amino acids. V lost 8 bases, J lost 2 bases, and 5 bases stayed unmatched. The CDR3 protein is CASLGQGAYEQYF. The CDR3 DNA follows: TGTGCCAGCTTAGGACAGGGAGCCTACGAGCAGTACTTC.

The rearrangement joins TRBV9 to TRBJ2-7; 9 nucleotides match TRBD1. This CDR3 is built from 14 residues. Germline-derived CDR1 and CDR2 are SGDLS and YYNGEE. J was trimmed by 6 bases and V by 5 bases; bases with no gene match: 9. This CDR3 is CASSAGTGSFEQYF. In DNA form, the CDR3 reads TGTGCCAGCAGTGCCGGGACAGGGTCATTCGAGCAGTACTTC.

The rearrangement links TRBV11-2 to TRBJ2-7; no clear D gene. Deletions cut 6 bases from V and 2 bases from J, with 14 bases between. Germline values: CDR1 SGHAT, CDR2 FQNNGV. The CDR3 is made up of 14 amino acids. The CDR3 bases are TGTGCCAGCAGGCTCCGAAGTGGGGCCTACGAGCAGTACTTC. Its protein product is CASRLRSGAYEQYF.

This rearrangement joins TRBV11-3 to TRBJ2-5; TRBD2 matches 7 bases. This CDR3 has 13 amino acids. CDR1 and CDR2 from the germline V gene are SGHNT and YENEEA. V shed 10 bases, J shed 3 bases, and the junction held 8 bases outside the gene matches. The CDR3 DNA sequence: TGTGCCACCAAGCGGGAAACCAAAGAGACCCAGTACTTC. Translation: CATKRETKETQYF.